A single sample is the source of the 27 T cell receptor beta chains below, sequenced in a study of CD8+CD57+ T cells in acquired aplastic anemia. TCR beta VDJ and CDR3 profiling used genomic DNA as template. One entry per CDR3 protein, called by TCRdb with MiXCR from the reads. The sample contains about 120,000 distinct CDR3 sequences, about 60% of which appear only once. The patients chosen for sequencing had shown expansion of CD8+CD57+ cells (detected by flow cytometry). The sample was sorted CD4+, CD8+, or CD8+CD57+ T cells (not recorded which) from PBMCs. These receptors originate from a human donor with aplastic anemia.

V is TRBV6-2 or TRBV6-3 and J is TRBJ2-1; possibly TRBD1 for D (7 bases). This CDR3 comprises 14 residues. The V end lost 6 bases, the J end lost 4 bases, and 13 bases lay between the germline ends. Germline V gene data show CDR1 as MNHEY and CDR2 as SVGEGT. CDR3 DNA sequence: TGTGCCAGCAGCCCCAGGGGGACTTACAATGAGCAGTTCTTC. It is translated as CASSPRGTYNEQFF.

This sequence joins TRBV5-5 and TRBJ1-6; D ambiguous. Germline-derived CDR1 and CDR2 are SGHKS and YYEKEE (reference sequence). The CDR3 runs to 14 residues. The V and J ends lost 0 bases and 8 bases respectively, with 9 bases between them. CDR3 amino acids: CASSLETGDSPLHF. Written as DNA, the CDR3 is TGTGCCAGCAGCTTGGAGACGGGTGATTCACCCCTCCACTTT.

This CDR3 reads CASKLGTGLYEQYF. For the CDR3, the DNA is TGTGCCAGTAAACTCGGGACAGGGCTCTACGAGCAGTACTTC. V gene TRBV19 combines with J gene TRBJ2-7; TRBD1 agrees at 9 bases. The CDR3 runs to 14 residues. Trimming cost V 7 bases and J 3 bases; bases outside gene matches: 7. Germline V lookup: CDR1 LNHDA, CDR2 SQIVND (reference sequence).

J is TRBJ2-7 and V is TRBV20-1; TRBD2 aligns across 14 bases. V lost 5 bases, J lost 7 bases, and 16 bases stayed unmatched. The CDR3 runs 17 residues. The V gene's germline CDR1 is DFQATT and CDR2 SNEGSKA (reference sequence). CDR3 sequence reads: CSAAPQTSGRGWGEQYF. CDR3 nucleotide sequence: TGCAGTGCTGCCCCCCAGACTAGCGGGAGGGGTTGGGGGGAGCAGTACTTC.

This clonotype was seen ten or more times. The rearrangement joins TRBV2 to TRBJ2-4; 8 nucleotides match TRBD2. In germline, CDR1 is SNHLY, CDR2 FYNNEI. V was pared by 2 bases and J by 8 bases, with 8 bases of the junction left unmatched. There are 15 residues in the CDR3. CDR3 in amino acids: CASSEIAGTSYIQYF. CDR3 DNA: TGTGCCAGCAGTGAAATCGCCGGGACTAGTTACATTCAGTACTTC.

This clonotype was seen many times. The rearrangement links TRBV12-3 or TRBV12-4 to TRBJ1-2, with 8 positions matching TRBD1. The CDR3 totals 16 residues. V was pared by 5 bases and J by 6 bases, with 14 bases of the junction left unmatched. CDR3 loop: CASSSPGGRFSHGYTF. The CDR3 DNA is TGTGCCAGCAGTAGCCCAGGGGGCCGCTTCTCCCATGGCTACACCTTC.

Notes on this clonotype: Being one base from a much bigger clone, this may be a read error. The chain has TRBV28 and TRBJ1-6; D gene uncertain. This CDR3 region has 14 residues. The germline V gene encodes CDR1 MDHEN and CDR2 SYDVKM. The germline V and J ends were trimmed by 3 bases and 4 bases, with 7 bases remaining between them. CDR3 coding DNA: TGTGCCAGCAGTTTGCGGAATTATAATTCACCCCTCCACTTT. Its protein product is CASSLRNYNSPLHF.

Here the CDR3 reads CASSLNPGNTIYF. As DNA, the CDR3 is TGTGCCAGCAGCTTAAATCCCGGGAACACCATATATTTT. V and J are TRBV7-8 and TRBJ1-3, with D hard to call. V was shortened by 2 bases and J by 7 bases, with 9 bases between the two germline ends. Germline CDR1 reads SGHVS; CDR2 reads FQNEAQ. This CDR3 has 13 amino acids.

The chain carries TRBV2 and TRBJ2-3; D gene uncertain. Germline V gene data show CDR1 as SNHLY and CDR2 as FYNNEI. The CDR3 length is 13 residues. V shed 3 bases and J shed 5 bases, with 9 bases lying between them. CDR3 protein: CASSERQLDTQYF. Written as DNA, the CDR3 is TGTGCCAGCAGTGAGAGGCAGTTAGATACGCAGTATTTT.

This clonotype was seen only a few times. CDR3 in DNA: TGTGCCAGTAGTATAAGGCGGGGGGTGAACACTGAAGCTTTCTTT. Translated: CASSIRRGVNTEAFF. V gene TRBV19 combines with J gene TRBJ1-1; tentatively, D is TRBD1 (5 bases). Trimming removed 2 bases at V and 0 bases at J, with 10 bases between. CDR3 length: 15 residues. Germline V lookup: CDR1 LNHDA, CDR2 SQIVND (reference sequence).

The CDR3 DNA is TGTGCCAGCAGCTCTGGGACAGCGAACCACTATGGCTACACCTTC. This codes for CASSSGTANHYGYTF. J is TRBJ1-2 and V is TRBV7-8; 7 bases line up with TRBD1. Germline trimming cut 4 bases from V and 3 bases from J; bases unmatched to any gene: 8. The CDR3 is made up of 15 amino acids. Looked up from germline, CDR1 is SGHVS and CDR2 is FQNEAQ.

The genes are TRBV29-1 and TRBJ2-7, with D possibly being TRBD2 (6 bases). The germline V gene encodes CDR1 SQVTM and CDR2 ANQGSEA. The CDR3 extends over 12 amino acids. Trimming removed 7 bases from V and 1 base from J, with 11 bases in between. CDR3 bases: TGCAGCGCCTTAGCGGAATCCTACGAGCAGTACTTC. Translation: CSALAESYEQYF.

This clonotype was found many times. The gene calls are TRBV14 and TRBJ1-1; D not certain. The CDR3 loop spans 17 amino acids. From germline, CDR1 is SGHDN and CDR2 FVKESK. V lost 1 base, J lost 0 bases, and 15 bases lay in between. The CDR3 DNA follows: TGTGCCAGCAGCCAAGCTGAAGTGGGGTACATGAACACTGAAGCTTTCTTT. Translating gives CASSQAEVGYMNTEAFF.

This clonotype was seen many times. The chain employs TRBV19 and TRBJ2-2, with D perhaps given as TRBD1 or TRBD2 (5 bases each). V gave up 9 bases and J gave up 3 bases, with 14 bases separating them. This CDR3 has 14 amino acids. The V gene's germline CDR1 is LNHDA and CDR2 SQIVND (reference sequence). Written as DNA, the CDR3 is TGTGCCAGCAATACCGGGGCCTACACCGGGGAGCTGTTTTTT. This codes for CASNTGAYTGELFF.

The gene calls are TRBV19 and TRBJ2-1; TRBD2 agrees at 12 bases. CDR1 is LNHDA, CDR2 SQIVND, per germline (reference sequence). J gave up 8 bases and V 10 bases, and 6 bases lay outside the gene matches. The CDR3 contains 13 residues. CDR3 sequence reads: CAISSGGADEQFF. In nucleotides, the CDR3 is TGTGCCATCTCTAGCGGGGGGGCGGATGAGCAGTTCTTC. The variable domain in full, completed from reference TRBV19 and TRBJ2-1, reads DGGITQSPKYLFRKEGQNVTLSCEQNLNHDAMYWYRQDPGQGLRLIYYSQIVNDFQKGDIAEGYSVSREKKESFPLTVTSAQKNPTAFYLCAISSGGADEQFFGPGTRLTVL.

This chain joins TRBV5-5 and TRBJ1-2; D may be TRBD1 (5 bases). V was clipped by 0 bases and J by 4 bases, with 10 bases between them. The germline gives CDR1 SGHKS, CDR2 YYEKEE (reference sequence). The length of the CDR3 is 14 residues. This chain's CDR3 is CASSLAWTPYGYTF. In DNA form, the CDR3 reads TGTGCCAGCAGCTTGGCCTGGACACCCTATGGCTACACCTTC.

This rearrangement joins TRBV19 to TRBJ1-2, with D uncertain. Germline V gene sequence: CDR1 LNHDA, CDR2 SQIVND (reference sequence). Trimming removed 9 bases at V and 2 bases at J, with 13 bases between. The CDR3 loop spans 13 amino acids. CDR3 DNA sequence: TGTGCCAGCTGTATGGATCGAAACTATGGCTACACCTTC. Translated, it gives CASCMDRNYGYTF.

J is TRBJ2-7 and V is TRBV9; the match to TRBD2 covers 7 bases. V dropped 0 bases and J dropped 6; count of bases not matched to a gene: 9. The germline V gene has CDR1 SGDLS and CDR2 YYNGEE. The CDR3 is made up of 15 amino acids. The CDR3, as DNA: TGTGCCAGCAGCGTAGAGTCGGGAGGCCGGAGCGAGCAGTACTTC. Translation: CASSVESGGRSEQYF. Looking up the rest from reference TRBV9 and TRBJ2-7 gives the full variable domain: DSGVTQTPKHLITATGQRVTLRCSPRSGDLSVYWYQQSLDQGLQFLIQYYNGEERAKGNILERFSAQQFPDLHSELNLSSLELGDSALYFCASSVESGGRSEQYFGPGTRLTVT.

There are many counts of this clonotype. The chain carries TRBV7-3 and TRBJ2-7; TRBD1 matches 9 bases. Germline V gives CDR1 SGHTA, CDR2 FQGTGA. CDR3 length equals 13 residues. V was clipped by 4 bases and J by 3 bases; unmatched bases: 1. CDR3 region: CASSSDRGYEQYF. The DNA of the CDR3 is TGTGCCAGCAGCTCGGACAGGGGCTACGAGCAGTACTTC.

The chain is built from TRBV19 and TRBJ2-3; TRBD2 matches 11 bases. TRBJ2-1 matches the DNA end more closely, so the J call is doubtful. Germline loops: CDR1 LNHDA, CDR2 SQIVND (reference sequence). CDR3 size: 15 residues. The chain's CDR3 is CASSLGTSGYNEQFF. CDR3 sequence (DNA): TGTGCCAGCAGCCTAGGGACTAGCGGCTACAATGAGCAGTTCTTC.

This clonotype was seen only once. This sequence joins TRBV24-1 and TRBJ2-7, with a possible D match to TRBD1 (6 bases). Between the trimmed V and J ends, which lost 4 bases and 0 bases, there was a span of 15 bases. The CDR3 loop spans 16 amino acids. The germline V gene encodes CDR1 KGHDR and CDR2 SFDVKD. The CDR3 sequence is CATSEKRQVGSYEQYF. Here the CDR3 DNA reads TGTGCCACCAGTGAAAAAAGACAGGTAGGCTCCTACGAGCAGTACTTC.

In this sample, this clonotype turned up many times. This rearrangement joins TRBV15 to TRBJ1-1; D gene uncertain. Germline CDR1 and CDR2: LNHNV and YYDKDF (reference sequence). The CDR3 runs to 13 residues. Trimming stripped 1 base from V and 5 bases from J, with 8 bases between. The CDR3, as DNA: TGTGCCACCAGCAGAGTGCAGGAGACTGAAGCTTTCTTT. The encoded protein is CATSRVQETEAFF.

The V gene is TRBV2, the J gene TRBJ2-3; TRBD2 matches 10 bases. J gave up 0 bases and V 7 bases, and 1 base lay outside the gene matches. Germline V gives CDR1 SNHLY, CDR2 FYNNEI. The CDR3 consists of 14 residues. This CDR3 is CASKLAGSTDTQYF. The CDR3 bases are TGTGCCAGCAAACTAGCGGGGAGCACAGATACGCAGTATTTT.

The V and J genes are TRBV20-1 and TRBJ2-7; 8 bases align to TRBD1. The V gene end was trimmed by 3 bases and the J gene end by 1 base; junction bases not matched to a gene: 2. The CDR3 loop spans 13 amino acids. Germline CDR1 is DFQATT and CDR2 is SNEGSKA (reference sequence). The CDR3 DNA is TGCAGTGCTAGGGGACAGGAATCCTACGAGCAGTACTTC. Translation: CSARGQESYEQYF.

This clonotype occurred many times. The chain links TRBV12-3 or TRBV12-4 to TRBJ2-3; 8 positions agree with TRBD1. The V segment lost 7 bases and the J segment 5 bases; nucleotides outside the gene matches: 8. This CDR3 comprises 14 residues. CDR3 loop: CASTRQGPQDTQYF. DNA for the CDR3: TGTGCCAGCACGCGACAGGGGCCCCAAGATACGCAGTATTTT.

This chain links TRBV10-3 with TRBJ1-6; D call uncertain. The germline V gene encodes CDR1 ENHRY and CDR2 SYGVKD. Trimming left V 8 bases short and J 5 bases short, with 4 bases between. This CDR3 has 11 residues. CDR3 DNA: TGTGCCATCGGGAATAATTCACCCCTCCACTTT. This gives the protein CAIGNNSPLHF.

This clonotype came up a few times. This chain joins TRBV7-8 and TRBJ1-2; D is ambiguous. Germline V gives CDR1 SGHVS, CDR2 FQNEAQ. The germline V and J ends were trimmed by 5 bases and 4 bases, with 11 bases remaining between them. CDR3 size: 13 residues. CDR3 loop: CASSPGETYGYTF. CDR3 nucleotide sequence: TGTGCCAGCAGCCCTGGGGAAACCTATGGCTACACCTTC. Full variable domain (outside the CDR3, taken from reference TRBV7-8 and TRBJ1-2): GAGVSQSPRYKVAKRGQDVALRCDPISGHVSLFWYQQALGQGPEFLTYFQNEAQLDKSGLPSDRFFAERPEGSVSTLKIQRTQQEDSAVYLCASSPGETYGYTFGSGTRLTVV.